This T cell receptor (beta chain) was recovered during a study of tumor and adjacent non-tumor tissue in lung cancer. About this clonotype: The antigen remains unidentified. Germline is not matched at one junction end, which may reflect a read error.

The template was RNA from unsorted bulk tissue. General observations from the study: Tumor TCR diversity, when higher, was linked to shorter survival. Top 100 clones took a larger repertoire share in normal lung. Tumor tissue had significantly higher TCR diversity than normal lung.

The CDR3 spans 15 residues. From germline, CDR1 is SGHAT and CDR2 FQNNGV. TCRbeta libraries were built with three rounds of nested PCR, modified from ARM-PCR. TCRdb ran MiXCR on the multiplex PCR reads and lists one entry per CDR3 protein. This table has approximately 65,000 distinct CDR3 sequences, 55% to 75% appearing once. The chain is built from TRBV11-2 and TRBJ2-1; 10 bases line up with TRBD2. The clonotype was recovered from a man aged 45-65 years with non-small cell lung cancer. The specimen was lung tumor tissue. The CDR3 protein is CANSLEGLAWNEQFF. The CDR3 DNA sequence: TGTGCCAACAGCTTAGAGGGACTAGCGTGGAATGAGCAGTTCTTC.